One T cell receptor beta chain is described in this entry. Its antigen is not yet known. No qualities accompany the bases; no much larger clone lies one base away. This entry belongs to a study of T cell responses to AZD1222 COVID-19 vaccine (dated by TCRdb to the early 2020s). A note on the overall study: AZD1222 recipients whose second dose came at about 4 weeks and those whose second dose came at about 12 weeks were combined into one group, since spike-specific TCR depth and breadth did not differ between the two schedules. Trial participants were enrolled by age into 18-55, 56-69 and 70-plus year subgroups, with 148, 28 and 57 TCR-sequenced participants respectively. TCR sequencing was performed for 230 to 250 trial participants, of whom some 200 were given two doses of AZD1222 and about 25 were given two doses of MenACWY control vaccine.

The CDR3 regions of human TCRbeta chains were analyzed by immunosequencing. In the original analysis: TCRs in the repertoires were compared against a reference library of SARS-CoV-2-specific TCRs that had been generated with the MIRA antigen-specificity platform. Breadth meant the fraction of unique TCRs that were SARS-CoV-2-associated, whereas depth meant the fraction of total T cells that were SARS-CoV-2-associated. Using the MIRA data, each spike-specific TCR was assigned both to the spike region to which the TCR was reactive and to a CD4 or CD8 class. Log10-transformed breadth and depth values were compared by one-way ANOVA with Sidak's multiple comparisons tests. The table comes from immuneACCESS by way of TCRdb, which keeps in-frame sequences with V and J called. Part of the clones is missing from these tables; in studies checked, under half for an unresolved V gene and the rest for unknown reasons. From that table come the V and J calls and clone size; the DNA was used to work out D and trimming. Recorded for this sample are around 130,000 clones; around nine tenths of them occurred a single time. The ten most abundant clones make up around 1.8% of the sample.

From a lookup of the germline V gene, CDR1 and CDR2 are MDHEN and SYDVKM. V loses 7 bases, J loses 7 bases, and the germline ends lie 16 bases apart. The CDR3 measures 13 amino acids from cysteine to phenylalanine. The only DNA kept is the CDR3, 39 bases in frame from the first base. The paper's findings and limits, for the study overall: Epitopes outside the regions mutated in the B.1.351 and B.1.1.7 variants were reportedly recognized by nearly half of the unique spike-specific TCRs. Most participants were white British and females outnumbered males, and the authors suggested that clonal diversity may have been underestimated. Because no day 14 peak-response samples were available, repertoires were characterized only after the peak T cell response. After two AZD1222 doses, both the breadth and the depth of spike-specific TCRs were significantly higher than at day 0 and than in MenACWY recipients. Conclusions about previously exposed vaccinees are limited because only six or seven AZD1222 recipients were SARS-CoV-2 seropositive at baseline. CD4 TCRs associated with the vaccine covered the entire spike protein, and the dominant responses were in regions 160-218 and 743-854. In the small 56-69-year group, the increase in depth fell short of significance, most likely because of low power.

The sample's time point label, in plain terms: baseline before first vaccination. Vaccinee samples came from UK trials COV001 and COV002, including a single-blind randomized controlled phase 2/3 trial of AZD1222 (ChAdOx1 nCoV-19) in healthy adults. For TCRbeta chain sequencing, PBMC samples were collected from trial participants at day 0 and at day 28 after the second dose. Rearrangement joined TRBV28 to TRBJ1-2, with the identity of the D gene unclear. The sample here was peripheral blood, taken on day 0 of AZD1222 vaccination. This clonotype was obtained from an adult in good health. The CDR3 corresponds to CASTVLPRSGYTF. The sequence in DNA is TGTGCCAGCACCGTATTACCGAGGTCTGGCTACACCTTC.